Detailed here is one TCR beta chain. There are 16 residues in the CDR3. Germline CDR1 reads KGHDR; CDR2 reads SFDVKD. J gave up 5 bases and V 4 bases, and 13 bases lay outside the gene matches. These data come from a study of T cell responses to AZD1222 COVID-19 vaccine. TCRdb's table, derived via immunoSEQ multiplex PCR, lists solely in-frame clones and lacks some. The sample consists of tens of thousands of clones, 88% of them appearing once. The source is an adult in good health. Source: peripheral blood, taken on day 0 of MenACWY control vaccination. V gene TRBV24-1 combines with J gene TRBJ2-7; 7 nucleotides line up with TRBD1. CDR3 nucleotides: TGTGCCACCAGTGACCCGACAGGGATTAGGAGGAACGAGCAGTACTTC. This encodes CATSDPTGIRRNEQYF.